Each of the 3 T cell receptor beta chains below was sequenced from the same sample in a study of cytomegalovirus exposure and HLA in healthy donors. The study ran its PCR with 60 Vbeta and 13 Jbeta primers. The repertoire was sequenced with immunoSEQ multiplex PCR; TCRdb's copy has only in-frame clones and lacks some. The data hold 220,000 or so clones, with around 73% observed a single time. The specimen sequenced was PBMCs. Receptors originate from a male donor in good health and CMV-seronegative.

The rearrangement links TRBV4-2 to TRBJ2-2; TRBD2 might be the D (6 bases). The CDR3 runs to 17 residues. CDR1 is LGHNA, CDR2 YNFKEQ, per germline. The ends were cut back, 0 bases at V and 2 bases at J, with 13 bases in the middle. The CDR3, as DNA: TGTGCCAGCAGCCAAGAAGATAGCGGAGCTAACACCGGGGAGCTGTTTTTT. Protein: CASSQEDSGANTGELFF.

The chain carries TRBV19 and TRBJ2-7; 8 bases are a match to TRBD2. Germline V lookup: CDR1 LNHDA, CDR2 SQIVND (reference sequence). J gave up 3 bases and V 3 bases, and 1 base lay outside the gene matches. The CDR3 is 13 residues long. CDR3: CASSIREGYEQYF. CDR3 nucleotides: TGTGCCAGTAGTATCCGGGAGGGCTACGAGCAGTACTTC.

The J gene is TRBJ2-7, the V gene TRBV4-1, with a weak D call TRBD2 (6 bases). The CDR3 contains 16 residues. Trimming stripped 1 base from V and 2 bases from J, with 15 bases between. Germline lookup yields CDR1 MGHRA and CDR2 YSYEKL. CDR3: CASSQATSSATYEQYF. The CDR3 region has the DNA TGCGCCAGCAGCCAAGCGACGTCTAGCGCCACCTACGAGCAGTACTTC.